The 27 T cell receptor beta chains below come from one sample, sequenced in a study of T cells expressing NK-cell markers. Reprocessing the 5' RACE reads, TCRdb reports a single entry for every CDR3 protein and omits DNA. The sample is made up of 550,000 or so distinct CDR3 sequences, and the top ten hold 3% to 4.5% of it. The sequencing input was blood T cells: a sorted CD56 or NKG2C T cell subset, CD4+ or CD8+ T cells, or bulk PBMC T cells (not recorded which). The receptors stem from a man aged 18 to 29 in good health.

The V call is TRBV14, the J call TRBJ2-3; the TCRdb D gene call, TRBD1, has no DNA to confirm it. Germline CDR1 and CDR2: SGHDN and FVKESK. The CDR3 length is 15 residues. CDR3 in amino acids: CASSSTDYSTDTQYF.

The chain joins TRBV5-1 to TRBJ2-5; TCRdb indicates TRBD2, and absent DNA this call remains unverified. The CDR3 consists of 17 residues. CDR1 and CDR2 from the germline V gene are SGHRS and YFSETQ. CDR3 loop: CASSIGTSLPFQETQYF.

The gene calls are TRBV5-4 and TRBJ2-3; TCRdb indicates TRBD2, and absent DNA this call remains unverified. The CDR3 is 15 amino acids. Germline loops: CDR1 SGHNT, CDR2 YYREEE (reference sequence). CDR3 in amino acids: CASRMTSGSTDTQYF. Supplemented by reference TRBV5-4 and TRBJ2-3, the full variable domain reads ETGVTQSPTHLIKTRGQQVTLRCSSQSGHNTVSWYQQALGQGPQFIFQYYREEENGRGNFPPRFSGLQFPNYSSELNVNALELDDSALYLCASRMTSGSTDTQYFGPGTRLTVL.

The chain couples TRBV6-6 to TRBJ2-1. From germline, CDR1 is MNHNY and CDR2 SVGAGI (reference sequence). The CDR3 totals 13 residues. CDR3 residues: CASKTSSYNEQFF.

V usage is TRBV18 and J usage is TRBJ2-1. The CDR3 is made up of 12 amino acids. Germline loops: CDR1 KGHSH, CDR2 LQKENI. The CDR3 sequence: CASSPNINEQFF.

This chain connects TRBV30 to TRBJ2-4. The CDR3 is 13 residues long. Germline assignment: CDR1 GTSNPN and CDR2 SVGIG (reference sequence). The CDR3 loop is CAWMGLAKNIQYF.

The CDR3 sequence: CSARGELVSAQYF. The V call is TRBV20-1, the J call TRBJ2-3; TCRdb's assignment of TRBD2 cannot be checked, as there is no DNA. The CDR3 covers 13 residues. Looked up from germline, CDR1 is DFQATT and CDR2 is SNEGSKA (reference sequence).

J is TRBJ2-5 and V is TRBV7-8; checking the TCRdb D call of TRBD1 is not possible without DNA. This CDR3 comprises 15 residues. Germline V CDR1 and CDR2: SGHVS, FQNEAQ. CDR3 in amino acids: CASSQMGVRQETQYF. The variable domain in full, with the rest retrieved from reference TRBV7-8 and TRBJ2-5, is GAGVSQSPRYKVAKRGQDVALRCDPISGHVSLFWYQQALGQGPEFLTYFQNEAQLDKSGLPSDRFFAERPEGSVSTLKIQRTQQEDSAVYLCASSQMGVRQETQYFGPGTRLLVL.

This sequence joins TRBV29-1 and TRBJ1-3; TCRdb gives TRBD1 as the D gene, but with no DNA this cannot be confirmed. CDR3 size: 16 residues. Germline CDR1 reads SQVTM; CDR2 reads ANQGSEA. The CDR3 sequence is CSVGNRAGASGNTIYF.

The chain has TRBV28 and TRBJ1-3; TCRdb's D call, TRBD1, is unchecked because there is no DNA. In germline, CDR1 is MDHEN, CDR2 SYDVKM. The CDR3 loop spans 14 amino acids. The CDR3 is CASSSTVAGNTIYF.

V is TRBV7-9 and J is TRBJ2-1; TCRdb's D gene call, TRBD2, goes unchecked for lack of DNA. CDR1 is SEHNR, CDR2 FQNEAQ, per germline (reference sequence). This CDR3 has 14 amino acids. The CDR3 loop reads CASRSSGTVDEQFF.

V and J are TRBV7-6 and TRBJ2-1. This CDR3 region has 14 residues. CDR1 and CDR2 (germline): SGHVS, FNYEAQ. Here the CDR3 reads CASSFIGSYNEQFF.

The CDR3 loop is CASLTYSGPSSYEQYF. The V and J genes are TRBV7-2 and TRBJ2-7; TCRdb outputs TRBD2, but without DNA this stays unchecked. The CDR3 extends over 16 amino acids. Germline V gene sequence: CDR1 SGHTA, CDR2 FQGNSA.

The J gene is TRBJ2-7, the V gene TRBV29-1; no DNA is available, so the TRBD1 call from TCRdb remains unchecked. Germline assignment: CDR1 SQVTM and CDR2 ANQGSEA. This CDR3 is 12 amino acids long. CDR3 sequence: CSALDGAYEQYF.

V usage is TRBV4-1 and J usage is TRBJ1-6. CDR1 is MGHRA, CDR2 YSYEKL, per germline. The CDR3 spans 12 residues. The CDR3 reads CASSQVRSPLHF.

CDR3 protein: CASSLASGSTYEQFF. V usage is TRBV7-9 and J usage is TRBJ2-1; TCRdb returns TRBD2, unconfirmable since there is no DNA. The germline gives CDR1 SEHNR, CDR2 FQNEAQ (reference sequence). CDR3 length: 15 amino acids.

The chain is built from TRBV20-1 and TRBJ2-1; the TCRdb call, TRBD1, lacks DNA for checking. This CDR3 has 11 amino acids. From germline, CDR1 is DFQATT and CDR2 SNEGSKA (reference sequence). CDR3 amino acids: CSAGTGGRQFF.

This chain connects TRBV7-2 to TRBJ2-6. Germline CDR1 is SGHTA and CDR2 is FQGNSA. The CDR3 loop spans 16 amino acids. The CDR3 region is CASSPSLFTGANVLTF.

The chain employs TRBV20-1 and TRBJ2-1; TCRdb returns TRBD2, unconfirmable since there is no DNA. Per germline, CDR1 DFQATT and CDR2 SNEGSKA (reference sequence). The CDR3 loop spans 19 amino acids. CDR3 loop: CSARDPGASGSRTYNEQFF.

The chain has TRBV27 and TRBJ2-5. This CDR3 region has 13 residues. CDR1 is MNHEY, CDR2 SMNVEV, per germline (reference sequence). CDR3 residues: CASSFRGVETQYF.

The genes are TRBV20-1 and TRBJ2-1; the TCRdb call, TRBD2, lacks DNA for checking. CDR3 size: 13 residues. CDR1 and CDR2 (germline): DFQATT, SNEGSKA (reference sequence). The CDR3 is CSASPRAGNEQFF.

The chain couples TRBV28 to TRBJ2-1; TCRdb proposes TRBD1, but this gene call is untestable without DNA. The CDR3 contains 16 residues. Germline CDR1 and CDR2: MDHEN and SYDVKM. This CDR3 reads CASTKRTGPRYNEQFF.

The rearrangement uses TRBV7-8 and TRBJ1-2; TCRdb names TRBD1, which stays unverified in the absence of DNA. The CDR3 totals 17 residues. Germline lookup yields CDR1 SGHVS and CDR2 FQNEAQ. The CDR3 loop reads CASSVVIPGQEDYGYTF. The full variable domain, its missing parts supplied by reference TRBV7-8 and TRBJ1-2, is GAGVSQSPRYKVAKRGQDVALRCDPISGHVSLFWYQQALGQGPEFLTYFQNEAQLDKSGLPSDRFFAERPEGSVSTLKIQRTQQEDSAVYLCASSVVIPGQEDYGYTFGSGTRLTVV.

The J gene is TRBJ2-3, the V gene TRBV6-2 or TRBV6-3; TCRdb's D call of TRBD2 is untestable without DNA. The CDR3 is made up of 14 amino acids. Germline V gene lookup returns CDR1 MNHEY and CDR2 SVGEGT. The CDR3 sequence is CASSIGLAGDTQYF.

The rearrangement links TRBV10-1 to TRBJ2-1; TCRdb lists TRBD2, though no DNA is available to test this call. The germline V gene encodes CDR1 WNHNN and CDR2 SYGVQD (reference sequence). This CDR3 spans 18 amino acids. CDR3: CAGPVRDPSPNHYNEQFF.

The chain joins TRBV5-1 to TRBJ2-3; no DNA is available, so the TRBD2 call from TCRdb remains unchecked. Germline V gene data show CDR1 as SGHRS and CDR2 as YFSETQ. This CDR3 spans 16 amino acids. The CDR3 sequence: CASSPGLAGLADTQYF.

The V call is TRBV20-1, the J call TRBJ2-3; no DNA is available, so the TRBD2 call from TCRdb remains unchecked. Germline lookup yields CDR1 DFQATT and CDR2 SNEGSKA (reference sequence). This CDR3 spans 16 amino acids. CDR3 residues: CSADWASGTLTDTQYF.